Shown below are 4 T cell receptor beta chains from a single sample sequenced in a study of cytomegalovirus exposure and HLA in healthy donors. Profiling relied on immunoSEQ multiplex PCR, and the TCRdb table lists in-frame clones only, not all of them. This sample has roughly 200,000 clones, with about 81% found just once. What was sequenced was PBMCs. The receptor source for this set is a woman aged 30 to 39 in good health and CMV-seronegative.

V and J are TRBV6-5 and TRBJ2-5; TRBD1 aligns across 8 bases. The CDR3 contains 15 residues. Germline V gene data show CDR1 as MNHEY and CDR2 as SVGAGI. J lost 4 bases, V lost 6 bases, and 10 bases had no gene match. As DNA, the CDR3 is TGTGCCAGCAGCCTTGGGACAGGCCGGCTAGAGACCCAGTACTTC. It translates to CASSLGTGRLETQYF.

The CDR3 here is CASSSLSFYGYTF. CDR3 nucleotides: TGTGCCAGCAGCTCTTTATCCTTCTATGGCTACACCTTC. The chain has TRBV11-2 and TRBJ1-2, with D uncertain. Trimming shortened V by 4 bases and J by 4 bases, and 10 bases separated the two germline ends. Germline CDR1 is SGHAT and CDR2 is FQNNGV. There are 13 residues in the CDR3.

The V and J genes are TRBV7-3 and TRBJ2-5, with unresolved D. Between the trimmed V and J ends, which lost 2 bases and 1 base, there was a span of 5 bases. Germline values: CDR1 SGHTA, CDR2 FQGTGA. CDR3 length equals 13 residues. CDR3 sequence reads: CASSLFSQETQYF. The CDR3 nucleotides read TGTGCCAGCAGCTTATTCAGCCAAGAGACCCAGTACTTC.

V usage is TRBV6-1 and J usage is TRBJ1-5; the match to TRBD1 covers 10 bases. Germline CDR1 MNHNS, CDR2 SASEGT. The CDR3 loop spans 15 amino acids. J was trimmed by 3 bases and V by 4 bases; bases with no gene match: 3. The CDR3 bases are TGTGCCAGCAGTGGGGGACAGGGGAACAATCAGCCCCAGCATTTT. It specifies CASSGGQGNNQPQHF.